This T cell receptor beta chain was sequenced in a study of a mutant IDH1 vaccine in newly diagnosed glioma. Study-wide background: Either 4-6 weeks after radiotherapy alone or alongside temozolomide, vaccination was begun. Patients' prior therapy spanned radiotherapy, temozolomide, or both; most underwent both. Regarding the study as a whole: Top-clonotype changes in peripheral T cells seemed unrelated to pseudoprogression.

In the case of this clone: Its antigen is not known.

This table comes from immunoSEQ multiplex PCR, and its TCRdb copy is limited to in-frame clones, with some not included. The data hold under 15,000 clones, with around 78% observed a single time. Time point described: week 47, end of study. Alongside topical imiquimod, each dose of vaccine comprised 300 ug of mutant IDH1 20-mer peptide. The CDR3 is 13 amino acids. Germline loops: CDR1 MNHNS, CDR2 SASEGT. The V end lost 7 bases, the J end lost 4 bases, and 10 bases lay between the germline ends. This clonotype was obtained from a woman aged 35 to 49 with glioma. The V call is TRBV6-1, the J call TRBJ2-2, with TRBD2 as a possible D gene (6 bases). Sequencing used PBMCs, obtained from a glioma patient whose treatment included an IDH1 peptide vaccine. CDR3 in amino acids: CASTRGSTGELFF. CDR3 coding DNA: TGTGCCAGCACTCGGGGGAGCACCGGGGAGCTGTTTTTT.